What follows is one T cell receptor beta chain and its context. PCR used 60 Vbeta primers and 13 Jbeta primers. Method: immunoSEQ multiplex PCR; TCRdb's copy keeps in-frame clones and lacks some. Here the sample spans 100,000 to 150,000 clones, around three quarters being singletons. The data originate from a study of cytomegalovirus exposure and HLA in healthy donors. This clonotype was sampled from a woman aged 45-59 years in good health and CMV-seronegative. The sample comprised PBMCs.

Written as DNA, the CDR3 is TGTGCCAGCAGCTTACCCTCTAGCGGAGGAGGGGAGACCCAGTACTTC. This codes for CASSLPSSGGGETQYF. The genes are TRBV7-3 and TRBJ2-5, with 7 bases that match TRBD2. The CDR3 loop spans 16 amino acids. J gave up 5 bases and V 2 bases, and 11 bases lay outside the gene matches. Per the germline V gene, CDR1 is SGHTA and CDR2 is FQGTGA.